The source of this T cell receptor beta chain is a study of Ad26.COV2.S vaccination and SARS-CoV-2 variants (dated by TCRdb to the early 2020s). For the wider study: Vaccine-arm donors were drawn from COV1001, a multicentre, randomized, double-blind, placebo-controlled phase I-IIa trial of Ad26.COV2.S in healthy adults. TCRbeta repertoire sequencing served as the tool for gauging how specific and how broad the SARS-CoV-2-reactive T cell receptors were following Ad26.COV2.S vaccination. Investigators did not know the trial group allocation while performing experiments and assessing outcomes. Participants in the trial were split at random into five groups of five each, receiving low-dose or high-dose Ad26.COV2.S once or twice, or else placebo on both occasions. Ad26.COV2.S was administered intramuscularly at a dose of 5x10^10 or 1x10^11 viral particles, either as one shot or as two shots given 56 days apart. The TCR-sequenced set comprised around 32 samples: roughly 19 Ad26.COV2.S vaccine recipients, 5 placebo recipients and 8 SARS-CoV-2 convalescent individuals.

General study outcomes and caveats: Non-spike TCR breadth was comparable between vaccine and placebo recipients, consistent with the vaccine containing only spike. The authors noted that total T cell responses may have been underestimated by the TCR breadth and depth analyses. Ad26.COV2.S recipients had higher spike-specific TCR breadth than placebo recipients (P = 0.0014). After vaccination, substantial breadth of spike-specific CD8+ and CD4+ T cell responses was reported. The study was not powered for comparison of responses between vaccine doses or regimens.

TCRbeta CDR3 regions were sequenced with the immunoSEQ Assay. After extraction, genomic DNA underwent amplification by bias-controlled multiplex PCR, followed by high-throughput sequencing. Concerning the study's data processing: To quantify the absolute abundance of every unique TCRbeta CDR3 region, sequences were collapsed and filtered. T cell fraction was estimated by normalizing TCRbeta template counts to usable DNA, with usable DNA measured through amplification of reference genes found in all nucleated cells. Repertoire TCRs were annotated as SARS-CoV-2-specific by exact matching of V gene, CDR3 amino acid sequence and J gene to a known reactive TCR set. The reference SARS-CoV-2 TCR set was derived from MIRA and filtered for enrichment in COVID-19-positive ImmuneCODE repertoires, a step that removed public or cross-reactive TCRs. Drawing on the MIRA antigens, annotated TCRs were analysed further at the level of specific ORF or position within ORF. Breadth was defined as annotated unique rearrangements over total unique productive rearrangements; depth was the summed frequency of those rearrangements. Two-sided Wilcoxon rank-sum tests were used to compare TCR breadth between groups. In TCRdb, the immuneACCESS table is reduced to in-frame sequences with V and J assigned. These tables do not hold every clone; where another copy was compared, an unresolved V gene accounts for under half, and the others remain unexplained. V and J calls and clone size are given by that table; D and trimming were obtained from the DNA. This sample holds about 250,000 clones; around nine tenths were observed only once. The top ten hold about 2.7% of the sample.

Read against the paper, the sample's treatment or condition label means: around 19 received Ad26.COV2.S at low or high dose, single or two shots; about 5 received placebo; per-sample allocation not given. Repertoires of vaccine and placebo recipients were sequenced from samples taken on day 63 after the first injection. In Cohort 1b, more than 20 adults aged 18-55 years were enrolled at a single site in Boston, USA, between 29 July and 7 August 2020. Ad26.COV2.S consisted of a replication-incompetent adenovirus type 26 vector by which a prefusion-stabilized SARS-CoV-2 spike protein from the original Wuhan strain was expressed. The cysteine opens and the phenylalanine closes a CDR3 of 13 amino acids. Of all the DNA, just the CDR3 is kept, 39 bases in frame from base 1. The germline V gene sets CDR1 to SGHDT and CDR2 to YYEEEE. Trimming takes 0 bases from V and 6 bases from J, and the germline ends sit 6 bases apart.

A remark on this clone: No cognate antigen has been identified for it. Nothing much larger sits one base from this clone, and base qualities are not available.

Sequencing used peripheral blood, obtained in a trial of Ad26.COV2.S vaccine versus placebo. The chain is assembled from TRBV5-6 and TRBJ2-2; the best D guess is TRBD1, with 5 bases matching. The receptor comes from a person aged 18 to 65 who received the Ad26.COV2.S COVID-19 vaccine or a placebo. The DNA sequence is as follows: TGTGCCAGCAGCTTGGAGGGGCCCGGGGAGCTGTTTTTT. Protein translation: CASSLEGPGELFF.